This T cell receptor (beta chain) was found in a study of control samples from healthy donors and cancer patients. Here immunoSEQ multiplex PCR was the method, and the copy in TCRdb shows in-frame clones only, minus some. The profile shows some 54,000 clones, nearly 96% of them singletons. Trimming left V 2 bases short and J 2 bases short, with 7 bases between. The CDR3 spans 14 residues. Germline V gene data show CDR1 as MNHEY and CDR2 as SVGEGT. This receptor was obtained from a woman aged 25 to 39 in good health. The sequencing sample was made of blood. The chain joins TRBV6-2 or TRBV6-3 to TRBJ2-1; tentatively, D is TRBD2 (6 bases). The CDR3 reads CASSYAGTYNEQFF. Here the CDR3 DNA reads TGTGCCAGCAGTTACGCGGGGACCTACAATGAGCAGTTCTTC.